One sample yielded the 21 T cell receptor beta chains listed below, sequenced in a study of T cells in tuberculosis. Data came from immunoSEQ multiplex PCR; TCRdb stores just in-frame clones and leaves some out. The sample consists of some 25,000 clones, 95% to 96% of them appearing once. The sequenced material came from PBMCs. Every receptor here comes from a donor between 5 and 29 years old with latent tuberculosis or without tuberculosis infection.

The chain links TRBV4-2 to TRBJ2-3; the D gene is possibly TRBD1 (5 bases). The CDR3 is 12 residues long. Trimming took 4 bases from V and 7 from J, leaving 9 bases between them. Germline V gene sequence: CDR1 LGHNA, CDR2 YNFKEQ. The CDR3 loop reads CASSPDRNTQYF. CDR3 in DNA: TGTGCCAGCAGCCCAGACAGAAATACGCAGTATTTT.

The rearrangement uses TRBV30 and TRBJ2-3, with 11 bases identical to TRBD2. The trim removed 0 bases at V and 2 bases at J, leaving 4 bases unmatched. Per the germline V gene, CDR1 is GTSNPN and CDR2 is SVGIG (reference sequence). This CDR3 has 16 amino acids. The CDR3 DNA follows: TGTGCCTGGAGTGTGCTAGCGGGGGGCTCCACAGATACGCAGTATTTT. Amino acids: CAWSVLAGGSTDTQYF.

The V and J genes are TRBV28 and TRBJ1-5; D might be TRBD1 (6 bases). The CDR3 runs 13 residues. V dropped 9 bases and J dropped 7 bases, with 16 bases sitting between them. The germline gives CDR1 MDHEN, CDR2 SYDVKM. The CDR3 region is CASADSPVQPQHF. In DNA, the CDR3 is TGTGCCAGTGCGGACAGCCCCGTGCAGCCCCAGCATTTT.

The rearrangement uses TRBV4-1 and TRBJ2-5; 7 bases map to TRBD1. The CDR3 has 13 residues. J was trimmed by 4 bases and V by 3 bases; bases with no gene match: 2. Germline loops: CDR1 MGHRA, CDR2 YSYEKL. The CDR3 DNA follows: TGCGCCAGCAGCCAGGGACAGACAGAGACCCAGTACTTC. Residues: CASSQGQTETQYF.

The chain employs TRBV27 and TRBJ2-2; TRBD2 matches 7 bases. Germline V CDR1 and CDR2: MNHEY, SMNVEV (reference sequence). J lost 1 base, V lost 3 bases, and 5 bases had no gene match. The length of the CDR3 is 16 residues. The CDR3 loop reads CASSFRSGLNTGELFF. In nucleotides, the CDR3 is TGTGCCAGCAGTTTCCGTAGCGGGCTGAACACCGGGGAGCTGTTTTTT.

V is TRBV15 and J is TRBJ1-4, with TRBD1 matching over 10 bases. Looked up from germline, CDR1 is LNHNV and CDR2 is YYDKDF (reference sequence). The trim removed 0 bases at V and 8 bases at J, leaving 15 bases unmatched. This CDR3 is 19 amino acids long. For the CDR3, the DNA is TGTGCCACCAGCAGAGATTTACATCGGACAGGGGGAATCTGGGAAAAACTGTTTTTT. Its protein is CATSRDLHRTGGIWEKLFF.

The V call is TRBV7-9, the J call TRBJ2-5, with 10 bases matching TRBD1. The CDR3 consists of 17 residues. Trimming cost V 4 bases and J 1 base; bases outside gene matches: 9. The V gene's germline CDR1 is SEHNR and CDR2 FQNEAQ (reference sequence). The CDR3 DNA follows: TGTGCCAGCAGCTCCGGGACAGGGGTAGGGGGCCAAGAGACCCAGTACTTC. It encodes CASSSGTGVGGQETQYF.

The rearrangement links TRBV19 to TRBJ2-4, with D unclear. Trimming took 3 bases from V and 0 from J, leaving 12 bases between them. Germline V gene sequence: CDR1 LNHDA, CDR2 SQIVND (reference sequence). The CDR3 has 16 residues. The CDR3 nucleotides are TGTGCCAGTAGTATCTGGGTTGGGCTAGCCAAAAACATTCAGTACTTC. Protein product: CASSIWVGLAKNIQYF.

This chain joins TRBV5-6 and TRBJ2-3, with a possible D match to TRBD2 (5 bases). From germline, CDR1 is SGHDT and CDR2 YYEEEE. CDR3 size: 15 residues. V was trimmed by 0 bases and J by 1 base, leaving 9 bases between them. This CDR3 is CASSLAAGGTDTQYF. In DNA form, the CDR3 reads TGTGCCAGCAGCTTGGCGGCCGGGGGCACAGATACGCAGTATTTT.

This rearrangement joins TRBV19 to TRBJ1-2; 9 nucleotides agree with TRBD1. Germline V CDR1 and CDR2: LNHDA, SQIVND (reference sequence). This CDR3 is 15 amino acids long. V lost 1 base and J lost 4; bases outside the gene matches: 4. CDR3 sequence reads: CASSIGLDRGYGYTF. The DNA for the CDR3 is TGTGCCAGTAGTATAGGGTTGGACAGGGGCTATGGCTACACCTTC. Full variable domain (remainder filled in from reference TRBV19 and TRBJ1-2): DGGITQSPKYLFRKEGQNVTLSCEQNLNHDAMYWYRQDPGQGLRLIYYSQIVNDFQKGDIAEGYSVSREKKESFPLTVTSAQKNPTAFYLCASSIGLDRGYGYTFGSGTRLTVV.

This clone appeared once. V and J are TRBV11-3 and TRBJ2-1, with D perhaps matching TRBD1 (6 bases). This CDR3 region has 16 residues. The germline V gene encodes CDR1 SGHNT and CDR2 YENEEA. The V end was cut by 5 bases, the J end by 3 bases, with 17 bases between. The CDR3 loop reads CASSRRTGFGYNEQFF. The CDR3 nucleotides are TGTGCCAGCAGCCGAAGAACAGGGTTTGGCTACAATGAGCAGTTCTTC.

V gene TRBV9 combines with J gene TRBJ1-2, with 8 bases identical to TRBD1. V dropped 1 base and J dropped 5; count of bases not matched to a gene: 13. The CDR3 contains 17 residues. Germline CDR1 reads SGDLS; CDR2 reads YYNGEE. The CDR3 spells CASSVTGGTPVGYGYTF. CDR3 sequence (DNA): TGTGCCAGCAGCGTAACAGGGGGTACCCCCGTGGGGTATGGCTACACCTTC.

The chain employs TRBV7-3 and TRBJ2-6; D unresolved. The CDR3 runs to 16 residues. Germline CDR1 is SGHTA and CDR2 is FQGTGA. V lost 2 bases to trimming and J lost 0 bases, with 8 bases between them. This CDR3 is CASSLSSSSGANVLTF. The CDR3 coding sequence is TGTGCCAGCAGCTTATCTTCGTCCTCTGGGGCCAACGTCCTGACTTTC.

This chain joins TRBV5-6 and TRBJ2-7; 7 nucleotides agree with TRBD1. CDR3 size: 16 residues. Germline V gene data show CDR1 as SGHDT and CDR2 as YYEEEE. V lost 0 bases to trimming and J lost 1 base; unmatched junction nucleotides: 7. CDR3 amino acids: CASSLVAGTASYEQYF. The DNA for the CDR3 is TGTGCCAGCAGCTTGGTAGCCGGGACAGCGTCCTACGAGCAGTACTTC. Filled out from reference TRBV5-6 and TRBJ2-7, the complete variable domain reads DAGVTQSPTHLIKTRGQQVTLRCSPKSGHDTVSWYQQALGQGPQFIFQYYEEEERQRGNFPDRFSGHQFPNYSSELNVNALLLGDSALYLCASSLVAGTASYEQYFGPGTRLTVT.

The rearrangement uses TRBV4-1 and TRBJ2-3; 8 nucleotides align to TRBD2. This CDR3 has 16 residues. CDR1 is MGHRA, CDR2 YSYEKL, per germline. V gave up 4 bases and J gave up 4 bases; unmatched junction bases: 10. The CDR3 loop reads CASSPHGPGLADTQYF. The CDR3 DNA reads TGCGCCAGCAGCCCCCACGGCCCGGGACTAGCAGATACGCAGTATTTT.

The V and J genes are TRBV30 and TRBJ1-4; D perhaps matches TRBD1 (6 bases). The CDR3 totals 14 residues. Germline assignment: CDR1 GTSNPN and CDR2 SVGIG (reference sequence). The V end was cut by 3 bases, the J end by 8 bases, with 16 bases between. Here the CDR3 reads CAWSAIRGAEKLFF. The CDR3 nucleotides read TGTGCCTGGAGCGCGATCCGGGGGGCCGAAAAACTGTTTTTT.

V gene TRBV2 combines with J gene TRBJ2-6; maybe TRBD1 (6 bases). This CDR3 region has 17 residues. V shed 3 bases and J shed 3 bases, with 15 bases lying between them. Germline V gene lookup returns CDR1 SNHLY and CDR2 FYNNEI. CDR3 DNA sequence: TGTGCCAGCAGTGAGAACAGGGTCCGGGTTGGGGCCAACGTCCTGACTTTC. Protein sequence: CASSENRVRVGANVLTF.

The chain joins TRBV30 to TRBJ1-2; D gene uncertain. The CDR3 is 12 residues long. Germline CDR1 is GTSNPN and CDR2 is SVGIG (reference sequence). Trimming left V 2 bases short and J 8 bases short, with 12 bases between. CDR3 residues: CAWSQRVYGYTF. The CDR3 bases are TGTGCCTGGAGTCAGCGTGTTTACGGCTACACCTTC.

The CDR3 DNA is TGTGCCAGCAGCCGCACCCCGGGACAGGGGATAAGGGGCACAGATACGCAGTATTTT. This encodes CASSRTPGQGIRGTDTQYF. The V and J genes are TRBV7-6 and TRBJ2-3, with 10 bases identical to TRBD1. Germline CDR1 and CDR2: SGHVS and FNYEAQ. V was clipped by 5 bases and J by 1 base; unmatched bases: 15. The CDR3 covers 19 residues.

J is TRBJ2-3 and V is TRBV5-6; TRBD2 matches 7 bases. The CDR3 consists of 18 residues. Looked up from germline, CDR1 is SGHDT and CDR2 is YYEEEE. Unmatched junction bases numbered 14, after V lost 4 bases and J lost 0 bases. CDR3 amino acids: CASSPLGSGASSTDTQYF. CDR3 DNA sequence: TGTGCCAGCAGCCCCCTGGGCAGCGGGGCCTCTAGCACAGATACGCAGTATTTT.

The chain uses TRBV14 and TRBJ2-7, with a possible D match to TRBD1 (6 bases). Trimming cost V 4 bases and J 0 bases, with 7 bases left between them. There are 13 residues in the CDR3. From germline, CDR1 is SGHDN and CDR2 FVKESK. Here the CDR3 reads CASSRQDSYEQYF. DNA of the CDR3: TGTGCCAGCAGCCGACAGGACTCCTACGAGCAGTACTTC.